This T cell receptor beta chain derives from a study of shared clonotypes between healthy human individuals. Study results and limitations: Memory subsets had estimated richness that was generally smaller than that of naive subsets. Only a few donors were included, so the genetic and exposure-history diversity represented was limited.

Sorted-subset replicate PCRs used 150 to 250 ng of genomic DNA. This amount corresponded to 33,000 or so T cell genomes. This table comes from immunoSEQ multiplex PCR, and its TCRdb copy is limited to in-frame clones, with some not included. The sample has about 2,200,000 clones, 90% to 95% seen once. Comment on this clone: Its specificity is unknown.

Terminally differentiated effector memory CD45RA+ cells were excluded from the naive CD8 cells, which were CD45RO-negative and positively selected for CCR7. The CDR3 sequence is 13 residues long. The germline CDR1 and CDR2 sequences are SGHTA and FQGTGA. The J segment lost 8 bases and the V segment lost 3 bases, leaving 5 bases of the junction unmatched. Input material: naive CD8+ T cells from PBMCs. The source is a young man in good health. Some clones in this sample may be carry-over from other donors' samples. The chain couples TRBV7-3 to TRBJ1-2; the match to TRBD1 covers 8 bases. The DNA for the CDR3 is TGTGCCAGCAGCTTCGGACAGGGTGGAGGCTACACCTTC. Translation: CASSFGQGGGYTF. Full variable domain (rest looked up from reference TRBV7-3 and TRBJ1-2): GAGVSQTPSNKVTEKGKYVELRCDPISGHTALYWYRQSLGQGPEFLIYFQGTGAADDSGLPNDRFFAVRPEGSVSTLKIQRTERGDSAVYLCASSFGQGGGYTFGSGTRLTVV.